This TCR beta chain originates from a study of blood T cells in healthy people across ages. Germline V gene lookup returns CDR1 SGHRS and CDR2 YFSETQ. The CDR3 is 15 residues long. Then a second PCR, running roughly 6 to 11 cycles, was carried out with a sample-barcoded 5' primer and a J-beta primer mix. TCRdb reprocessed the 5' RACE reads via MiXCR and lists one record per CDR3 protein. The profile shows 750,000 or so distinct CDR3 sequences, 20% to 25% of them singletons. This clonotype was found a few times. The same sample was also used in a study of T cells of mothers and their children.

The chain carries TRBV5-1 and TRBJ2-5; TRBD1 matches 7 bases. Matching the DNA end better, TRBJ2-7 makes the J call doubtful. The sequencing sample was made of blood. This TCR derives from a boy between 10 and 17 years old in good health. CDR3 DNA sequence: TGCGCCAGCAGCTTGGGACAGGGTTTGAACTACGAGCAGTACTTC. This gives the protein CASSLGQGLNYEQYF.